Presented here are 18 T cell receptor beta chains from one specimen sequenced in a study of blood T cell repertoires in COVID-19. Sequencing used immunoSEQ multiplex PCR; TCRdb keeps in-frame clones, though not all of them. The table records 310,000 or so clones, roughly 86% of them present only once. Sequencing used peripheral blood. The source of these receptors is a woman between 45 and 65 years old with acute or convalescent COVID-19.

The chain links TRBV10-3 to TRBJ1-4; the D gene is possibly TRBD1 (6 bases). The V gene lost 0 bases and the J gene lost 5 bases, with 13 bases spanning the gap. This CDR3 contains 16 residues. The germline gives CDR1 ENHRY, CDR2 SYGVKD. This chain's CDR3 is CAISESSGEGNEKLFF. CDR3 DNA: TGTGCCATCAGTGAGTCGTCAGGGGAGGGAAATGAAAAACTGTTTTTT.

This clone was observed once. This chain joins TRBV19 and TRBJ2-1; TRBD2 agrees at 8 bases. Germline CDR1 reads LNHDA; CDR2 reads SQIVND (reference sequence). V shed 5 bases and J 5 bases; nucleotides not matched to a gene: 8. This CDR3 region has 15 residues. CDR3 in amino acids: CASSPSSGRDNEQFF. In DNA, the CDR3 is TGTGCCAGTAGTCCATCAAGCGGGAGAGACAATGAGCAGTTCTTC.

The V and J genes are TRBV6-6 and TRBJ2-1; TRBD2 matches at 10 bases. Germline assignment: CDR1 MNHNY and CDR2 SVGAGI (reference sequence). V shed 5 bases, J shed 4 bases, and the junction held 11 bases outside the gene matches. The CDR3 is 17 residues long. CDR3 sequence reads: CASSRAGTSDRYNEQFF. The CDR3 DNA reads as TGTGCCAGCAGTCGCGCCGGGACTAGCGACAGATACAATGAGCAGTTCTTC.

This clone was detected only once. The rearrangement uses TRBV27 and TRBJ2-6; 10 bases agree with TRBD1. The V and J ends lost 5 bases and 0 bases, in that order; junction bases with no gene match: 7. CDR3 length: 18 residues. Germline V lookup: CDR1 MNHEY, CDR2 SMNVEV (reference sequence). The CDR3 DNA is TGTGCCAGCAGTACCCGACAGGGGGCGGGCTCTGGGGCCAACGTCCTGACTTTC. It is translated as CASSTRQGAGSGANVLTF. The whole variable domain, filled in from reference TRBV27 and TRBJ2-6, reads EAQVTQNPRYLITVTGKKLTVTCSQNMNHEYMSWYRQDPGLGLRQIYYSMNVEVTDKGDVPEGYKVSRKEKRNFPLILESPSPNQTSLYFCASSTRQGAGSGANVLTFGAGSRLTVL.

The chain recombines TRBV19 with TRBJ1-4; TRBD1 might be the D (5 bases). The V end was cut by 5 bases, the J end by 5 bases, with 15 bases between. The CDR3 consists of 15 residues. The germline gives CDR1 LNHDA, CDR2 SQIVND (reference sequence). The CDR3 is CASSAGGLQNEKLFF. For the CDR3, the DNA is TGTGCCAGTAGTGCCGGGGGACTACAAAATGAAAAACTGTTTTTT.

The rearrangement links TRBV24-1 to TRBJ1-2; 7 bases map to TRBD1. Germline V gives CDR1 KGHDR, CDR2 SFDVKD. With V trimmed by 4 bases and J by 3 bases, 7 bases remained unmatched. This CDR3 contains 15 residues. The CDR3 DNA reads as TGTGCCACCAGTGACCCAACAGGGGAAGACTATGGCTACACCTTC. Protein sequence: CATSDPTGEDYGYTF.

The chain couples TRBV2 to TRBJ2-1, with D maybe TRBD2 (6 bases). Per the germline V gene, CDR1 is SNHLY and CDR2 is FYNNEI. This CDR3 spans 15 amino acids. Trimming left V 8 bases short and J 5 bases short, with 19 bases between. This CDR3 is CASPMDGSTDNEQFF. The CDR3 DNA follows: TGTGCCAGCCCCATGGACGGGAGCACTGACAATGAGCAGTTCTTC.

The chain is built from TRBV6-6 and TRBJ1-3; no clear D gene. Trimming removed 6 bases at V and 10 bases at J, with 16 bases between. The CDR3 extends over 13 amino acids. Germline loops: CDR1 MNHNY, CDR2 SVGAGI (reference sequence). The CDR3 loop is CASSPNREGTIYF. The CDR3 bases are TGTGCCAGCAGCCCTAATCGGGAAGGGACCATATATTTT.

This sequence joins TRBV12-3 or TRBV12-4 and TRBJ2-1, with 7 bases that match TRBD1. V shed 6 bases and J 10 bases; nucleotides not matched to a gene: 9. The CDR3 is 13 amino acids. The CDR3 DNA reads as TGTGCCAGCAGAAAAACAGGGGTCTGGGAGCAGTTCTTC. Translating gives CASRKTGVWEQFF.

V and J are TRBV19 and TRBJ2-7, with 11 bases lining up with TRBD1. The CDR3 consists of 16 residues. The V and J ends lost 4 bases and 5 bases, in that order; junction bases with no gene match: 10. Germline V gives CDR1 LNHDA, CDR2 SQIVND (reference sequence). As DNA, the CDR3 is TGTGCCAGTAGTACGAACGCCCGGACAGGGGGCGACGAGCAGTACTTC. Translation gives CASSTNARTGGDEQYF.

The chain recombines TRBV24-1 with TRBJ2-1, with TRBD1 as a possible D gene (5 bases). This CDR3 is built from 16 residues. V was pared by 0 bases and J by 3 bases, with 11 bases between. The germline gives CDR1 KGHDR, CDR2 SFDVKD. CDR3 sequence reads: CATSDLGRANYNEQFF. CDR3 DNA sequence: TGTGCCACCAGTGATTTGGGCAGGGCCAACTACAATGAGCAGTTCTTC.

The genes are TRBV6-6 and TRBJ2-3, with 7 bases matching TRBD2. The CDR3 has 14 residues. The V and J ends lost 4 bases and 4 bases, in that order; junction bases with no gene match: 5. Germline V gives CDR1 MNHNY, CDR2 SVGAGI (reference sequence). Written as DNA, the CDR3 is TGTGCCAGCAGTTGGAAGAGCGGGGCAGATACGCAGTATTTT. It specifies CASSWKSGADTQYF.

The DNA of the CDR3 is TGTGCCAGCAGCTTGGTGACGGGGGACAATGAGCAGTTCTTC. It yields the protein CASSLVTGDNEQFF. The V and J genes are TRBV5-4 and TRBJ2-1, with a tentative D call TRBD2 (6 bases). Trimming removed 0 bases at V and 5 bases at J, with 9 bases between. The CDR3 loop spans 14 amino acids. Germline-derived CDR1 and CDR2 are SGHNT and YYREEE (reference sequence). Drawing the rest from reference TRBV5-4 and TRBJ2-1, the complete variable domain is ETGVTQSPTHLIKTRGQQVTLRCSSQSGHNTVSWYQQALGQGPQFIFQYYREEENGRGNFPPRFSGLQFPNYSSELNVNALELDDSALYLCASSLVTGDNEQFFGPGTRLTVL.

J is TRBJ2-1 and V is TRBV28, with TRBD2 matching 9 bases. With 5 bases clipped from V and 9 bases from J, the junction kept 8 bases outside the gene matches. Germline V CDR1 and CDR2: MDHEN, SYDVKM. The CDR3 spans 14 residues. CDR3 in amino acids: CASSPGGLASEQFF. The CDR3 DNA follows: TGTGCCAGCAGTCCGGGAGGACTAGCGAGTGAGCAGTTCTTC.

The CDR3 nucleotides are TGTGCCAGCAGCTCCTTATATTTCCCAGATACGCAGTATTTT. This sequence encodes CASSSLYFPDTQYF. The rearrangement links TRBV7-3 to TRBJ2-3; D gene ambiguous. This CDR3 has 14 amino acids. Germline-derived CDR1 and CDR2 are SGHTA and FQGTGA. The V end was cut by 4 bases, the J end by 4 bases, with 12 bases between. The variable domain in full, with the rest retrieved from reference TRBV7-3 and TRBJ2-3, is GAGVSQTPSNKVTEKGKYVELRCDPISGHTALYWYRQSLGQGPEFLIYFQGTGAADDSGLPNDRFFAVRPEGSVSTLKIQRTERGDSAVYLCASSSLYFPDTQYFGPGTRLTVL.

The chain couples TRBV28 to TRBJ1-1; maybe TRBD1 (5 bases). Germline values: CDR1 MDHEN, CDR2 SYDVKM. Trimming took 2 bases from V and 0 from J, leaving 7 bases between them. The CDR3 totals 14 residues. In DNA form, the CDR3 reads TGTGCCAGCAGTTTACGACAGTTGAACACTGAAGCTTTCTTT. It specifies CASSLRQLNTEAFF.

The rearrangement joins TRBV28 to TRBJ2-7, with TRBD2 identical over 8 bases. The CDR3 totals 14 residues. J gave up 0 bases and V 8 bases, and 6 bases lay outside the gene matches. Germline loops: CDR1 MDHEN, CDR2 SYDVKM. In DNA, the CDR3 is TGTGCCAGCGGCCGGGGGGGATTCTCCTACGAGCAGTACTTC. Translation gives CASGRGGFSYEQYF.

This clone was found a few times. The chain has TRBV4-1 and TRBJ2-3; perhaps TRBD2 as D (6 bases). Trimming stripped 2 bases from V and 4 bases from J, with 13 bases between. The V gene's germline CDR1 is MGHRA and CDR2 YSYEKL. The CDR3 loop spans 15 amino acids. CDR3 coding DNA: TGCGCCAGCAGCCAATGGGGACTTGGCCCAGATACGCAGTATTTT. This translates into CASSQWGLGPDTQYF.